This T cell receptor beta chain was found in a study of cytomegalovirus exposure and HLA in healthy donors. Study overall: About four fifths of a few hundred genotyped donors fell in the Caucasian-associated ancestry cluster.

Study observations and caveats: Reports credit the classifier with highly specific, highly sensitive diagnosis of cytomegalovirus status. A link between a missense DCLRE1C variant and TCR beta V- and J-gene trimming emerged from a later analysis. A list of 150 to 200 TCR beta chains associated with cytomegalovirus was given.

Germline CDR1 SGHVS, CDR2 FQNEAQ. After removal of 5 bases from V and 5 bases from J, the junction contained 8 bases not matched to a gene. The CDR3 runs to 14 residues. Primers: 60 Vbeta forward and 13 Jbeta reverse. Using immunoSEQ multiplex PCR, the repertoire was profiled, and TCRdb retains in-frame clones only, with some absent. The sample consists of around 90,000 clones, about 85% of them appearing once. Comment on this clone: Its cognate antigen is unknown.

The chain is built from TRBV7-8 and TRBJ2-7, with 8 bases aligning to TRBD2. Source material: PBMCs. This sequence originates from a man in his forties or fifties in good health and CMV-seropositive. The CDR3 nucleotides read TGTGCCAGCAGCCTCCGCCGGGAGGGCCACGAGCAGTACTTC. Its translation is CASSLRREGHEQYF.